The 22 T cell receptor beta chains given below trace back to one sample, sequenced in a study of blood T cell repertoires in COVID-19. Measured with immunoSEQ multiplex PCR; TCRdb has only the in-frame clones, and not every one. The sample includes 250,000 to 300,000 clones, more than 85% of them seen just once. The sample consisted of PBMCs or T cells enriched from blood (not recorded which). The receptor source for this set is a middle-aged man who had recovered from COVID-19.

This chain links TRBV12-5 with TRBJ2-7; 8 nucleotides agree with TRBD1. The J segment lost 3 bases and the V segment lost 1 base, leaving 2 bases of the junction unmatched. The CDR3 is 14 residues long. The germline V gene encodes CDR1 LGHNT and CDR2 FRNRAP. CDR3: CASGLGQGHYEQYF. CDR3 DNA: TGTGCTAGTGGTTTGGGACAGGGGCACTACGAGCAGTACTTC.

This sequence joins TRBV29-1 and TRBJ2-1, with 11 bases matching TRBD2. The CDR3 loop spans 18 amino acids. Germline V gene data show CDR1 as SQVTM and CDR2 as ANQGSEA. J was trimmed by 1 base and V by 5 bases; bases with no gene match: 13. CDR3 DNA: TGCAGCGTTCTACTAGCGGGAGCCCGAAGTCCATCCTACAATGAGCAGTTCTTC. Translated: CSVLLAGARSPSYNEQFF.

This chain connects TRBV2 to TRBJ1-1; TRBD1 matches 7 bases. The germline CDR1 and CDR2 sequences are SNHLY and FYNNEI. The CDR3 is made up of 15 amino acids. V dropped 7 bases and J dropped 2; count of bases not matched to a gene: 10. CDR3 amino acids: CASTGDSLINTEAFF. The CDR3 region has the DNA TGTGCCAGCACTGGGGACAGCTTAATCAACACTGAAGCTTTCTTT.

V usage is TRBV27 and J usage is TRBJ1-6, with D possibly being TRBD1 (5 bases). The CDR3 runs 17 residues. Germline V CDR1 and CDR2: MNHEY, SMNVEV (reference sequence). Trimming left V 6 bases short and J 1 base short, with 16 bases between. The CDR3 loop is CASRPYGGVSYNSPLHF. Written as DNA, the CDR3 is TGTGCCAGCAGACCTTACGGAGGGGTGTCCTATAATTCACCCCTCCACTTT.

The chain is built from TRBV5-1 and TRBJ2-7; TRBD2 aligns across 12 bases. The CDR3 length is 16 residues. Trimming took 2 bases from V and 5 from J; bases not matched to a gene: 8. CDR1 is SGHRS and CDR2 is YFSETQ in the germline V gene. In nucleotides, the CDR3 is TGCGCCAGCAGCTTTAGACTAGCGGGAGAAACCGACGAGCAGTACTTC. It codes for CASSFRLAGETDEQYF.

The V and J genes are TRBV10-3 and TRBJ2-3; 12 bases fit TRBD2. Germline V gene data show CDR1 as ENHRY and CDR2 as SYGVKD. CDR3 size: 14 residues. Unmatched junction bases numbered 2, after V lost 6 bases and J lost 4 bases. CDR3 DNA sequence: TGTGCCATCAGGACTAGCGGGAGTGCAGATACGCAGTATTTT. This gives the protein CAIRTSGSADTQYF.

This sequence joins TRBV9 and TRBJ1-1; 11 bases fit TRBD1. CDR3 size: 15 residues. CDR1 is SGDLS, CDR2 YYNGEE, per germline. V lost 4 bases and J lost 7; bases outside the gene matches: 9. The CDR3 loop reads CASSLALGTGGEAFF. CDR3 in DNA: TGTGCCAGCAGCCTCGCATTAGGGACAGGGGGTGAAGCTTTCTTT.

The CDR3 spells CASSLDQRGIGQYF. DNA for the CDR3: TGCGCCAGCAGCTTGGATCAGCGGGGGATAGGGCAGTACTTC. The chain is built from TRBV5-1 and TRBJ2-7; TRBD2 agrees at 8 bases. V was clipped by 0 bases and J by 9 bases; unmatched bases: 8. CDR1 and CDR2 from the germline V gene are SGHRS and YFSETQ. The CDR3 is 14 amino acids.

This rearrangement joins TRBV14 to TRBJ2-1; 7 bases are shared with TRBD1. The CDR3 covers 17 residues. The junction had 8 bases not matched to a gene; V was cut back by 2 bases and J by 1 base. Germline assignment: CDR1 SGHDN and CDR2 FVKESK. CDR3 in DNA: TGTGCCAGCAGCCAACGGGGACAGACCATTTCCTACAATGAGCAGTTCTTC. Translation: CASSQRGQTISYNEQFF.

The genes are TRBV3-1 (or the pseudogene TRBV3-2) and TRBJ2-5; the match to TRBD1 covers 7 bases. Germline V CDR1 and CDR2: LGHDT, YNNKEL (reference sequence). This CDR3 has 13 amino acids. V lost 0 bases to trimming and J lost 13 bases; unmatched junction nucleotides: 8. This CDR3 is CASSQESDRSLYF. The CDR3 bases are TGTGCCAGCAGCCAAGAATCGGACAGGTCACTGTACTTC.

The rearrangement joins TRBV9 to TRBJ1-1, with 7 bases fitting TRBD1. Germline assignment: CDR1 SGDLS and CDR2 YYNGEE. J lost 5 bases, V lost 4 bases, and 5 bases had no gene match. This CDR3 contains 13 residues. CDR3 DNA sequence: TGTGCCAGCAGCTTACAGGGGCGGACTGAAGCTTTCTTT. Amino acids: CASSLQGRTEAFF.

The V gene is TRBV7-9, the J gene TRBJ1-1; 8 bases are a match to TRBD1. The CDR3 runs to 13 residues. V shed 5 bases and J 7 bases; nucleotides not matched to a gene: 6. The germline V gene has CDR1 SEHNR and CDR2 FQNEAQ (reference sequence). This CDR3 reads CASSRPGTGEAFF. The CDR3 DNA reads TGTGCCAGCAGCCGACCCGGGACAGGTGAAGCTTTCTTT.

This chain uses TRBV4-2 with TRBJ2-3; a weak D match, TRBD2 (6 bases). In germline, CDR1 is LGHNA, CDR2 YNFKEQ. The length of the CDR3 is 18 residues. Deletions cut 0 bases from V and 2 bases from J, with 18 bases between. The CDR3 region is CASSQDFARAGTTDTQYF. CDR3 DNA: TGTGCCAGCAGCCAAGATTTCGCCCGTGCGGGAACCACAGATACGCAGTATTTT.

The chain uses TRBV5-1 and TRBJ2-2, with D possibly matching TRBD1 (5 bases). Trimming cost V 0 bases and J 3 bases, with 15 bases left between them. The CDR3 is 17 residues long. Germline values: CDR1 SGHRS, CDR2 YFSETQ. The chain's CDR3 is CASSLALGREDTGELFF. CDR3 sequence (DNA): TGCGCCAGCAGCTTGGCCCTCGGCAGGGAAGACACCGGGGAGCTGTTTTTT.

This clone was observed once. The rearrangement links TRBV18 to TRBJ1-2; D is uncertain. V was clipped by 8 bases and J by 8 bases, with 15 bases between them. Looked up from germline, CDR1 is KGHSH and CDR2 is LQKENI. The CDR3 covers 12 residues. CDR3: CASNTGDQGYTF. The DNA for the CDR3 is TGTGCCAGCAATACCGGGGATCAGGGCTACACCTTC. Complete variable domain (other parts from reference TRBV18 and TRBJ1-2): NAGVMQNPRHLVRRRGQEARLRCSPMKGHSHVYWYRQLPEEGLKFMVYLQKENIIDESGMPKERFSAEFPKEGPSILRIQQVVRGDSAAYFCASNTGDQGYTFGSGTRLTVV.

A single count supports this clone. The chain joins TRBV28 to TRBJ2-1, with 14 bases matching TRBD2. Germline trimming cut 5 bases from V and 8 bases from J; bases unmatched to any gene: 5. The CDR3 has 15 amino acids. The V gene's germline CDR1 is MDHEN and CDR2 SYDVKM. This chain's CDR3 is CASSLPGLAGDEQFF. CDR3 in DNA: TGTGCCAGCAGTCTACCGGGACTAGCGGGAGATGAGCAGTTCTTC.

The chain couples TRBV7-8 to TRBJ1-5; D is unclear. The CDR3 is 17 residues long. Germline CDR1 and CDR2: SGHVS and FQNEAQ. V dropped 0 bases and J dropped 2 bases, with 14 bases sitting between them. The CDR3 DNA sequence: TGTGCCAGCAGCTTAGCACGATCACTGCTGGGCAATCAGCCCCAGCATTTT. Its protein product is CASSLARSLLGNQPQHF.

The chain couples TRBV28 to TRBJ1-1; TRBD1 aligns across 7 bases. J lost 1 base, V lost 5 bases, and 4 bases had no gene match. Looked up from germline, CDR1 is MDHEN and CDR2 is SYDVKM. The CDR3 sequence is 14 residues long. The CDR3 reads CASSPHRGNTEAFF. CDR3 coding DNA: TGTGCCAGCAGTCCCCACAGGGGGAACACTGAAGCTTTCTTT.

J is TRBJ1-6 and V is TRBV19, with TRBD1 identical over 9 bases. V lost 4 bases and J lost 14; bases outside the gene matches: 3. CDR1 and CDR2 (germline): LNHDA, SQIVND (reference sequence). This CDR3 has 12 amino acids. The DNA for the CDR3 is TGTGCCAGTAGTACGACAGGGGGGACCCTCCACTTT. Amino acids: CASSTTGGTLHF.

The chain is built from TRBV12-5 and TRBJ1-5; TRBD1 aligns across 7 bases. This CDR3 spans 18 amino acids. Unmatched junction bases numbered 10, after V lost 0 bases and J lost 2 bases. Germline lookup yields CDR1 LGHNT and CDR2 FRNRAP. CDR3 bases: TGTGCTAGTGGTTTGGTTCAGGGGGAAATGACACGCAATCAGCCCCAGCATTTT. This translates into CASGLVQGEMTRNQPQHF.

The chain has TRBV7-9 and TRBJ1-2; D gene uncertain. Trimming pared 2 bases from V and 2 bases from J, leaving 15 bases between. This CDR3 spans 16 amino acids. Germline CDR1 SEHNR, CDR2 FQNEAQ (reference sequence). The CDR3 DNA is TGTGCCAGCAGCTTATGGGCGTTAGGGAGAAACTATGGCTACACCTTC. Amino acids: CASSLWALGRNYGYTF.

This clone appeared a few times. As DNA, the CDR3 is TGTGCCAGCAGTCCAATGGCCTCATCCTACAATGAGCAGTTCTTC. This codes for CASSPMASSYNEQFF. The chain is built from TRBV6-5 and TRBJ2-1; D remains ambiguous. From germline, CDR1 is MNHEY and CDR2 SVGAGI. This CDR3 has 15 amino acids. Trimming shortened V by 5 bases and J by 1 base, and 12 bases separated the two germline ends.